One and the same sample provided the 24 T cell receptor beta chains below, sequenced in a study of graft-versus-host responses after intestinal transplantation. What these receptors recognize is not known. Profiling relied on immunoSEQ multiplex PCR, and the TCRdb table lists in-frame clones only, not all of them. The sample yields under 150,000 clones, approximately 95% seen once. The specimen was unstimulated CD8+ T cells sorted from spleen or lymph node cells, collected before intestinal transplant. These receptors were collected from a human donor who received an intestinal transplant.

The CDR3 nucleotides are TGTGCCTGGAGCCTAACTAGCGGGAGGTTCGATGAGCAGTTCTTC. Translation: CAWSLTSGRFDEQFF. The gene calls are TRBV30 and TRBJ2-1; 12 nucleotides align to TRBD2. Trimming removed 3 bases from V and 8 bases from J; junction bases left unmatched: 8. The CDR3 loop spans 15 amino acids. Germline-derived CDR1 and CDR2 are GTSNPN and SVGIG (reference sequence).

This chain connects TRBV7-3 to TRBJ2-1; D is undetermined. This CDR3 region has 14 residues. CDR1 is SGHTA and CDR2 is FQGTGA in the germline V gene. V was clipped by 2 bases and J by 2 bases, with 7 bases between them. This CDR3 reads CASSLQTPYNEQFF. The CDR3 coding sequence is TGTGCCAGCAGCTTACAAACTCCCTACAATGAGCAGTTCTTC. The full variable domain, completed using reference TRBV7-3 and TRBJ2-1, is GAGVSQTPSNKVTEKGKYVELRCDPISGHTALYWYRQSLGQGPEFLIYFQGTGAADDSGLPNDRFFAVRPEGSVSTLKIQRTERGDSAVYLCASSLQTPYNEQFFGPGTRLTVL.

The genes are TRBV6-5 and TRBJ1-4; weak D call: TRBD1 (5 bases). V was shortened by 6 bases and J by 3 bases, with 11 bases between the two germline ends. From germline, CDR1 is MNHEY and CDR2 SVGAGI. This CDR3 has 14 residues. This CDR3 reads CASSPTDSNEKLFF. In nucleotides, the CDR3 is TGTGCCAGCAGCCCGACAGACTCTAATGAAAAACTGTTTTTT.

V gene TRBV13 combines with J gene TRBJ2-3; 9 nucleotides align to TRBD2. Per germline, CDR1 PRHDT and CDR2 FYEKMQ (reference sequence). CDR3 size: 19 residues. The ends lost 6 bases at V and 0 bases at J; junction bases unmatched: 16. CDR3 coding DNA: TGTGCCAGCAGTGGAGTAGCGGGAGCGGGGGTAACTAGCACAGATACGCAGTATTTT. It specifies CASSGVAGAGVTSTDTQYF.

The CDR3 DNA reads as TGTGCCAGCAGCTTAGGAGGGCCGGGGGCGGCTGAAGCTTTCTTT. Its translation is CASSLGGPGAAEAFF. The chain combines TRBV7-9 with TRBJ1-1, with D possibly being TRBD1 (6 bases). Germline loops: CDR1 SEHNR, CDR2 FQNEAQ (reference sequence). The CDR3 runs 15 residues. V dropped 1 base and J dropped 6 bases, with 15 bases sitting between them.

This chain uses TRBV28 with TRBJ2-1; D is possibly TRBD1 or TRBD2 (5 bases each). Germline loops: CDR1 MDHEN, CDR2 SYDVKM. There are 13 residues in the CDR3. Trimming took 3 bases from V and 6 from J, leaving 9 bases between them. CDR3 DNA: TGTGCCAGCAGTTTTGAGGGGCCCAATGAGCAGTTCTTC. Encoded protein: CASSFEGPNEQFF.

The chain joins TRBV20-1 to TRBJ2-7; D ambiguous. V lost 6 bases, J lost 4 bases, and 10 bases lay in between. Germline assignment: CDR1 DFQATT and CDR2 SNEGSKA (reference sequence). This CDR3 region has 11 residues. The CDR3 spells CSAEIRYEQYF. The CDR3 nucleotides are TGCAGTGCGGAGATAAGATACGAGCAGTACTTC.

A remark on this clone: This specimen includes other DNA sequences encoding the same CDR3. V gene TRBV7-8 combines with J gene TRBJ2-3, with 8 nucleotides matching TRBD1. Per germline, CDR1 SGHVS and CDR2 FQNEAQ. The CDR3 has 15 residues. J gave up 0 bases and V 5 bases, and 4 bases lay outside the gene matches. CDR3 loop: CASSPRQGSTDTQYF. In nucleotides, the CDR3 is TGTGCCAGCAGCCCGCGACAGGGGAGCACAGATACGCAGTATTTT.

This sequence joins TRBV4-2 and TRBJ2-3; TRBD1 matches at 7 bases. After removal of 3 bases from V and 0 bases from J, the junction contained 3 bases not matched to a gene. The length of the CDR3 is 15 residues. Germline lookup yields CDR1 LGHNA and CDR2 YNFKEQ. This CDR3 reads CASSQEQGSTDTQYF. The CDR3 DNA is TGTGCCAGCAGCCAGGAACAGGGGAGCACAGATACGCAGTATTTT.

This chain links TRBV27 with TRBJ2-7; 7 positions agree with TRBD2. Germline assignment: CDR1 MNHEY and CDR2 SMNVEV (reference sequence). V lost 2 bases, J lost 3 bases, and 4 bases stayed unmatched. The CDR3 runs to 14 residues. CDR3 loop: CASSLRGRVYEQYF. The DNA for the CDR3 is TGTGCCAGCAGTTTACGTGGGAGGGTCTACGAGCAGTACTTC.

The chain uses TRBV11-2 and TRBJ2-7, with D possibly TRBD2 on 6 matching bases. Germline assignment: CDR1 SGHAT and CDR2 FQNNGV. Trimming stripped 5 bases from V and 4 bases from J, with 21 bases between. The length of the CDR3 is 16 residues. The CDR3 loop reads CASSPLGGAGWYEQYF. In DNA, the CDR3 is TGTGCCAGCAGCCCTCTAGGCGGGGCGGGTTGGTACGAGCAGTACTTC.

The chain couples TRBV11-2 to TRBJ2-7; 11 bases line up with TRBD1. CDR3 length: 14 residues. Germline CDR1 and CDR2: SGHAT and FQNNGV. V trimming: 4 bases; J trimming: 5 bases; junction bases outside the gene matches: 4. The CDR3: CASSYGTGGNEQYF. The CDR3 bases are TGTGCCAGCAGCTACGGGACAGGGGGTAACGAGCAGTACTTC.

J is TRBJ2-1 and V is TRBV6-1; TRBD2 matches at 8 bases. V gave up 2 bases and J gave up 4 bases; unmatched junction bases: 10. Germline assignment: CDR1 MNHNS and CDR2 SASEGT. This CDR3 is 17 amino acids long. The CDR3 loop reads CASSENGLALLYNEQFF. Written as DNA, the CDR3 is TGTGCCAGCAGTGAAAACGGACTAGCTCTATTATACAATGAGCAGTTCTTC.

V usage is TRBV4-1 and J usage is TRBJ2-1; tentative D call: TRBD1 (6 bases). The CDR3 sequence is 16 residues long. V gave up 0 bases and J gave up 3 bases, with 12 bases separating them. CDR1 is MGHRA, CDR2 YSYEKL, per germline. The CDR3: CASSQDMARGYNEQFF. The CDR3 bases are TGCGCCAGCAGCCAAGATATGGCCAGGGGCTACAATGAGCAGTTCTTC.

V and J are TRBV5-6 and TRBJ1-1; TRBD1 agrees at 7 bases. Germline V gives CDR1 SGHDT, CDR2 YYEEEE. The CDR3 covers 15 residues. The V gene end was trimmed by 4 bases and the J gene end by 8 bases; junction bases not matched to a gene: 14. The CDR3 sequence is CASSGLEGGGKEAFF. The CDR3 DNA reads as TGTGCCAGCAGCGGACTAGAGGGAGGGGGCAAGGAAGCTTTCTTT. The variable domain in full, completed from reference TRBV5-6 and TRBJ1-1, reads DAGVTQSPTHLIKTRGQQVTLRCSPKSGHDTVSWYQQALGQGPQFIFQYYEEEERQRGNFPDRFSGHQFPNYSSELNVNALLLGDSALYLCASSGLEGGGKEAFFGQGTRLTVV.

The CDR3 DNA sequence: TGTGCCAGCAATTTCGGACTAGTAGGTTACAATGAGCAGTTCTTC. It translates to CASNFGLVGYNEQFF. The V and J genes are TRBV5-8 and TRBJ2-1; 7 nucleotides match TRBD2. J gave up 4 bases and V 6 bases, and 10 bases lay outside the gene matches. CDR3 length: 15 residues. The germline CDR1 and CDR2 sequences are SGHTS and YDEGEE.

The chain joins TRBV7-2 to TRBJ2-7; D unclear. The V gene lost 5 bases and the J gene lost 2 bases, with 10 bases spanning the gap. The CDR3 extends over 13 amino acids. The germline CDR1 and CDR2 sequences are SGHTA and FQGNSA. CDR3 nucleotides: TGTGCCAGCAGCCCGAGGACCGCCTACGAGCAGTACTTC. Translating it yields CASSPRTAYEQYF.

The rearrangement links TRBV19 to TRBJ1-4; no clear D. CDR3 size: 16 residues. Trimming took off 3 bases at V and 5 bases at J, with 16 bases between the two ends. The germline CDR1 and CDR2 sequences are LNHDA and SQIVND (reference sequence). The CDR3 is CASSILSFARNEKLFF. CDR3 sequence (DNA): TGTGCCAGTAGTATCCTGTCCTTCGCCCGAAATGAAAAACTGTTTTTT. The full variable domain, its missing parts supplied by reference TRBV19 and TRBJ1-4, is DGGITQSPKYLFRKEGQNVTLSCEQNLNHDAMYWYRQDPGQGLRLIYYSQIVNDFQKGDIAEGYSVSREKKESFPLTVTSAQKNPTAFYLCASSILSFARNEKLFFGSGTQLSVL.

This chain uses TRBV7-2 with TRBJ2-1; 16 bases agree with TRBD2. CDR3 length: 17 amino acids. With 2 bases clipped from V and 9 bases from J, the junction kept 7 bases outside the gene matches. Germline lookup yields CDR1 SGHTA and CDR2 FQGNSA. The CDR3 sequence is CASSLLGGLAGGREQFF. For the CDR3, the DNA is TGTGCCAGCAGCTTACTAGGGGGACTAGCGGGAGGGCGTGAGCAGTTCTTC.

This clone was detected once. V usage is TRBV2 and J usage is TRBJ2-7, with 8 bases fitting TRBD1. J lost 1 base, V lost 8 bases, and 4 bases had no gene match. The CDR3 totals 13 residues. Germline assignment: CDR1 SNHLY and CDR2 FYNNEI. As DNA, the CDR3 is TGTGCCAGCGACAGGGGCGAATCCTACGAGCAGTACTTC. Protein: CASDRGESYEQYF.

The genes are TRBV5-4 and TRBJ2-7; 10 bases agree with TRBD2. V gave up 0 bases and J gave up 5 bases; unmatched junction bases: 11. The CDR3 length is 17 residues. CDR1 is SGHNT and CDR2 is YYREEE in the germline V gene (reference sequence). The CDR3 spells CASSLDSRASGSNEQYF. Written as DNA, the CDR3 is TGTGCCAGCAGCTTGGATAGCAGGGCTAGCGGGAGTAACGAGCAGTACTTC.

Regarding this clone: Different DNA sequences within this sample yield the same CDR3. The chain links TRBV9 to TRBJ1-1; D unresolved. Trimming cost V 4 bases and J 2 bases, with 18 bases left between them. The germline gives CDR1 SGDLS, CDR2 YYNGEE. This CDR3 has 16 amino acids. CDR3 amino acids: CASSPEGFRSNTEAFF. The CDR3 DNA follows: TGTGCCAGCAGCCCGGAGGGTTTTCGCTCCAACACTGAAGCTTTCTTT.

The rearrangement uses TRBV18 and TRBJ2-1, with D perhaps matching TRBD1 (5 bases). The CDR3 sequence is 16 residues long. Germline lookup yields CDR1 KGHSH and CDR2 LQKENI. Trimming shortened V by 1 base and J by 1 base, and 11 bases separated the two germline ends. DNA for the CDR3: TGTGCCAGCTCACCACAAGCAGGGTGGTCCTACAATGAGCAGTTCTTC. Protein: CASSPQAGWSYNEQFF.

The rearrangement uses TRBV19 and TRBJ2-7; 11 nucleotides align to TRBD1. V shed 7 bases, J shed 4 bases, and the junction held 9 bases outside the gene matches. Germline values: CDR1 LNHDA, CDR2 SQIVND (reference sequence). The CDR3 totals 15 residues. The CDR3 DNA follows: TGTGCCAGTAACCCTGGACAGGGGGCAGCTTACGAGCAGTACTTC. Protein sequence: CASNPGQGAAYEQYF.